Below, 10 T cell receptor beta chains from the same sample are listed, as sequenced in a study of post-analysis software for immune sequencing data. Findings and caveats of the study: About five TRBV segments appeared more often in patients than in controls, and TRBV5-6, TRBV5-1 and TRBV20-1 were among these.

These TCRs are of unknown antigen specificity. Unique molecular identifiers featured in each of the TCR beta cDNA libraries. TCRdb re-called the PCR reads with MiXCR, one entry per CDR3 protein. This sample has roughly 430,000 distinct CDR3 sequences; about 40% occur once, and the top ten carry under 9%. Sequencing used blood. These receptors were taken from a girl aged 2 to 10 with multiple sclerosis.

This clonotype has only a few counts. The V gene is TRBV7-2, the J gene TRBJ2-5; maybe TRBD2 (6 bases). Germline CDR1 and CDR2: SGHTA and FQGNSA. This CDR3 is 15 amino acids long. V was shortened by 1 base and J by 6 bases, with 15 bases between the two germline ends. CDR3 amino acids: CASSLVAEVIKTQYF. Here the CDR3 DNA reads TGTGCCAGCAGCTTAGTAGCGGAAGTTATAAAGACCCAGTACTTC.

Only one count was recorded for this clonotype. This chain connects TRBV5-1 to TRBJ1-2; TRBD1 might be the D (5 bases). There are 13 residues in the CDR3. Germline CDR1 SGHRS, CDR2 YFSETQ. V lost 7 bases to trimming and J lost 8 bases, with 18 bases between them. The CDR3 sequence is CASSRDPREGYTF. As DNA, the CDR3 is TGCGCCAGCTCGCGGGACCCTCGTGAAGGCTACACCTTC.

The V call is TRBV7-9, the J call TRBJ2-7, with D perhaps being TRBD1 or TRBD2 (5 bases each). Trimming took off 4 bases at V and 3 bases at J, with 13 bases between the two ends. CDR1 is SEHNR and CDR2 is FQNEAQ in the germline V gene (reference sequence). The CDR3 contains 14 residues. The CDR3 DNA reads as TGTGCCAGCAGCTCGGGGCCAGTGTTCTACGAGCAGTACTTC. Translation gives CASSSGPVFYEQYF.

This clonotype was detected a few times. V usage is TRBV3-1 and J usage is TRBJ1-4, with 7 bases matching TRBD1. Germline V gene sequence: CDR1 LGHDT, CDR2 YNNKEL (reference sequence). V was clipped by 4 bases and J by 8 bases; unmatched bases: 7. The CDR3 extends over 14 amino acids. The CDR3 spells CASSRDSSSEKLFF. DNA of the CDR3: TGTGCCAGCAGCCGGGACAGTTCTTCCGAAAAACTGTTTTTT. Complete variable domain (other parts from reference TRBV3-1 and TRBJ1-4): DTAVSQTPKYLVTQMGNDKSIKCEQNLGHDTMYWYKQDSKKFLKIMFSYNNKELIINETVPNRFSPKSPDKAHLNLHINSLELGDSAVYFCASSRDSSSEKLFFGSGTQLSVL.

The chain carries TRBV4-1 and TRBJ2-5, with TRBD2 identical over 14 bases. Germline-derived CDR1 and CDR2 are MGHRA and YSYEKL. The CDR3 is 17 residues long. Trimming removed 5 bases from V and 4 bases from J; junction bases left unmatched: 9. The CDR3 spells CASSWRLAGGGRETQYF. The CDR3 coding sequence is TGCGCCAGCAGCTGGAGACTAGCGGGAGGGGGTCGAGAGACCCAGTACTTC.

This clonotype occurred once. J is TRBJ2-5 and V is TRBV29-1, with a weak D call TRBD1 (6 bases). The CDR3 totals 14 residues. The germline V gene has CDR1 SQVTM and CDR2 ANQGSEA. V dropped 4 bases and J dropped 5 bases, with 17 bases sitting between them. Here the CDR3 DNA reads TGCAGCGTTGTCTGGTCAGGGGATTTGGAGACCCAGTACTTC. Its translation is CSVVWSGDLETQYF. The whole variable domain, filled in from reference TRBV29-1 and TRBJ2-5, reads SAVISQKPSRDICQRGTSLTIQCQVDSQVTMMFWYRQQPGQSLTLIATANQGSEATYESGFVIDKFPISRPNLTFSTLTVSNMSPEDSSIYLCSVVWSGDLETQYFGPGTRLLVL.

The V gene is TRBV20-1, the J gene TRBJ2-1; 14 bases line up with TRBD2. From germline, CDR1 is DFQATT and CDR2 SNEGSKA (reference sequence). Trimming cost V 1 base and J 6 bases; bases outside gene matches: 8. The CDR3 sequence is 17 residues long. The CDR3 is CSARGPGLAGASNEQFF. As DNA, the CDR3 is TGCAGTGCTAGAGGTCCGGGACTAGCGGGGGCAAGCAATGAGCAGTTCTTC.

J is TRBJ1-2 and V is TRBV6-2 or TRBV6-3; no clear D gene. Trimming left V 6 bases short and J 10 bases short, with 12 bases between. This CDR3 has 11 residues. Per germline, CDR1 MNHEY and CDR2 SVGEGT. The CDR3 protein is CASRSGPTYTF. CDR3 coding DNA: TGTGCCAGCAGATCCGGGCCCACCTACACCTTC.

As regards this clonotype: Just one base apart from a much larger clone, this may be a read error. The genes are TRBV6-2 or TRBV6-3 and TRBJ2-3; no reliable D call. This CDR3 spans 11 amino acids. Trimming cost V 2 bases and J 4 bases, with 1 base left between them. The germline CDR1 and CDR2 sequences are MNHEY and SVGEGT. CDR3 DNA: TGTGCCAGCAGTTACGCAGATACGCAGTATTTT. It yields the protein CASSYADTQYF.

This sequence joins TRBV20-1 and TRBJ2-3; D is unclear. CDR1 and CDR2 (germline): DFQATT, SNEGSKA (reference sequence). The germline V and J ends were trimmed by 1 base and 3 bases, with 8 bases remaining between them. This CDR3 comprises 13 residues. CDR3 bases: TGCAGTGCTAGAGGCCCAGCTACAGATACGCAGTATTTT. Translating it yields CSARGPATDTQYF.